The clone carrying this T cell receptor beta chain was found many times. This CDR3 spans 15 amino acids. V was cut by 0 bases and J by 2 bases, with 10 bases left in between. Looked up from germline, CDR1 is LGHDT and CDR2 is YNNKEL (reference sequence). The sample originates from a study of metastatic and nonmetastatic thyroid tumors. Whole-study context: Where malignant and benign thyroid patients were concerned, repertoires were compared across blood and tumor or nodule tissue.

Thyroid surgery took place with no prior treatment in any patient. TCRdb re-called clones from the PCR reads using MiXCR. The table lists approximately 90,000 clones, around 7.8% of them singletons. The chain combines TRBV3-1 with TRBJ2-5; D may be TRBD2 (5 bases). The sample consisted of blood. This TCR was recovered from a female donor with papillary thyroid cancer or a benign thyroid nodule (not recorded which). Some clones in this sample may be carry-over from other donors' samples. The CDR3 loop is CASSQEYRGQETQYF. CDR3 sequence (DNA): TGTGCCAGCAGCCAAGAGTATCGGGGTCAAGAGACCCAGTACTTC.